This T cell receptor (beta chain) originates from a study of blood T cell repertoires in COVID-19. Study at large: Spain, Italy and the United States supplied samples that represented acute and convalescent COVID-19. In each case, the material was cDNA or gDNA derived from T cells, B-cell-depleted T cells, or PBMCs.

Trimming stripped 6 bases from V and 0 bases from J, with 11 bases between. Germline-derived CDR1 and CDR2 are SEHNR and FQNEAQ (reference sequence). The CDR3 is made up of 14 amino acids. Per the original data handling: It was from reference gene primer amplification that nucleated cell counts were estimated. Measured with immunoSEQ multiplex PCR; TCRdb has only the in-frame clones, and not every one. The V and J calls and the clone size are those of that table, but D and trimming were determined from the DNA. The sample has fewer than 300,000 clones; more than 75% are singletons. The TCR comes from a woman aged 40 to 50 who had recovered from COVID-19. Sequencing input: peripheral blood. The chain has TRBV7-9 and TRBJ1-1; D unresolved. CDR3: CASRATTMNTEAFF. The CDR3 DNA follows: TGTGCCAGCAGGGCAACCACGATGAACACTGAAGCTTTCTTT.